This entry describes one T cell receptor (beta chain). Its antigen is not known. These data originate in a study of siplizumab effects on memory and regulatory T cells. Overall study results and limits: Controls had roughly 28% Treg-derived mappable alloreactive CD4+ clones on average, versus around 71% with siplizumab. Alloreactive clones mapping to unstimulated subsets formed only a minor fraction.

CDR1 is SGHNT, CDR2 YENEEA, per germline. V gave up 2 bases and J gave up 4 bases, with 10 bases separating them. The length of the CDR3 is 14 residues. TCRdb's copy holds only in-frame clones and misses some; the assay was immunoSEQ multiplex PCR. The sample gives approximately 50,000 clones, 93% of which show up once; over 15% is in the top ten. The chain employs TRBV11-3 and TRBJ2-3, with D tentatively TRBD2 (7 bases). This TCR came from a human donor in good health. Material: CD8+ T cells sorted from blood. The CDR3 nucleotides are TGTGCCAGCAGCTTAAGGGGGAGGGCAGATACGCAGTATTTT. It encodes CASSLRGRADTQYF.